The 26 T cell receptor beta chains given below trace back to one sample, sequenced in a study of T-cell reconstitution after alpha-beta-depleted transplantation in children. A TCRbeta library incorporating unique molecular identifiers was prepared. TCRdb re-analysed the PCR reads in MiXCR, keeping a single row per CDR3 protein. The data hold roughly 98,000 distinct CDR3 sequences, with about 16% observed a single time. The sample consisted of PBMCs, mostly from graft donor cells, taken 180 days after TCRalphabeta/CD19-depleted stem cell transplant. The receptors come from a male patient between 2 and 10 years old who had a stem cell transplant for acute lymphoblastic leukemia, so the T cells may come from the graft donor.

This clonotype was seen ten or more times. The chain has TRBV25-1 and TRBJ2-7, with D maybe TRBD2 (6 bases). In germline, CDR1 is MGHDK, CDR2 SYGVNS. V gave up 5 bases and J gave up 6 bases, with 20 bases separating them. The CDR3 has 15 amino acids. CDR3 sequence: CASSPHTGVLSEQYF. CDR3 in DNA: TGTGCCAGCAGTCCCCATACGGGGGTTTTGAGCGAGCAGTACTTC.

This clonotype was counted only a few times. The V call is TRBV4-1, the J call TRBJ2-1, with TRBD1 matching over 7 bases. The CDR3 spans 14 residues. V lost 3 bases to trimming and J lost 8 bases; unmatched junction nucleotides: 7. Germline CDR1 and CDR2: MGHRA and YSYEKL. CDR3 in DNA: TGCGCCAGCAGCCAGGTGACAGGGTACGATGAGCAGTTCTTC. Protein product: CASSQVTGYDEQFF.

At least ten counts were recorded for this clonotype. The CDR3 region has the DNA TGTGCCACCAGAAAAAGCGGAGTGGGCTCCTACAATGAGCAGTTCTTC. Residues: CATRKSGVGSYNEQFF. J is TRBJ2-1 and V is TRBV15, with TRBD2 as a possible D gene (5 bases). The CDR3 is made up of 16 amino acids. CDR1 and CDR2 (germline): LNHNV, YYDKDF (reference sequence). The V and J ends lost 6 bases and 0 bases respectively, with 15 bases between them.

This clonotype was seen more than once but under ten times. The chain couples TRBV28 to TRBJ2-4; the D gene could be TRBD1 or TRBD2 (5 bases each). The germline V gene has CDR1 MDHEN and CDR2 SYDVKM. The CDR3 consists of 12 residues. With 7 bases removed from V and 5 bases from J, the gap between germline ends came to 9 bases. CDR3 sequence reads: CASTGTQNIQYF. CDR3 sequence (DNA): TGTGCCAGCACCGGGACCCAAAACATTCAGTACTTC.

The sample holds a few counts of this clonotype. The V gene is TRBV20-1, the J gene TRBJ2-3, with 9 bases that match TRBD2. The CDR3 sequence is 16 residues long. Germline CDR1 and CDR2: DFQATT and SNEGSKA (reference sequence). Trimming at V came to 0 bases and at J to 5 bases, leaving 9 bases not matched to a gene. The CDR3 region has the DNA TGCAGTGCTAGAGATTACGAGCGGGGGGTTCAAGATACGCAGTATTTT. Translating gives CSARDYERGVQDTQYF.

This chain uses TRBV23-1 with TRBJ2-3; 8 nucleotides match TRBD2. TRBV23-1 is sorted into the ORF group, with uncertain function. The CDR3 extends over 15 amino acids. Trimming took 0 bases from V and 6 from J; bases not matched to a gene: 5. CDR3 loop: CASSQSGLVSDTQYF. In nucleotides, the CDR3 is TGCGCCAGCAGTCAATCGGGACTAGTAAGCGATACGCAGTATTTT.

This clonotype was observed a handful of times. The chain joins TRBV29-1 to TRBJ2-2, with a weak D call TRBD2 (5 bases). In germline, CDR1 is SQVTM, CDR2 ANQGSEA. Trimming left V 4 bases short and J 5 bases short, with 11 bases between. This CDR3 has 13 residues. CDR3 loop: CSVVLAGTGELFF. The CDR3 nucleotides are TGCAGCGTTGTTCTAGCTGGGACCGGGGAGCTGTTTTTT.

This clonotype has ten or more counts. The rearrangement joins TRBV5-1 to TRBJ1-1, with D possibly being TRBD1 (6 bases). Germline loops: CDR1 SGHRS, CDR2 YFSETQ. V was trimmed by 6 bases and J by 0 bases, leaving 21 bases between them. The CDR3 has 17 residues. CDR3 in amino acids: CASIGGRFKIMNTEAFF. In DNA form, the CDR3 reads TGCGCCAGCATCGGGGGCCGCTTCAAAATTATGAACACTGAAGCTTTCTTT.

This clonotype has only a few counts. The chain has TRBV10-3 and TRBJ2-6; D gene uncertain. CDR3 length: 16 residues. Trimming took off 1 base at V and 4 bases at J, with 11 bases between the two ends. Looked up from germline, CDR1 is ENHRY and CDR2 is SYGVKD. The CDR3 loop reads CAISEFPASGANVLTF. The CDR3 DNA reads as TGTGCCATCAGTGAGTTTCCGGCGTCCGGGGCCAACGTCCTGACTTTC.

Only a few counts were recorded for this clonotype. V and J are TRBV6-5 and TRBJ2-1; D unclear. Germline V gene lookup returns CDR1 MNHEY and CDR2 SVGAGI. V dropped 2 bases and J dropped 9 bases, with 5 bases sitting between them. The CDR3 spans 11 residues. The CDR3: CASSYAAEQFF. CDR3 nucleotide sequence: TGTGCCAGCAGTTACGCGGCTGAGCAGTTCTTC.

V is TRBV5-8 and J is TRBJ1-6; D remains unclear. Germline CDR1 SGHTS, CDR2 YDEGEE. With 0 bases removed from V and 0 bases from J, the gap between germline ends came to 7 bases. This CDR3 contains 16 residues. For the CDR3, the DNA is TGTGCCAGCAGCTTGGCGGCAAGCTCCTATAATTCACCCCTCCACTTT. Translating gives CASSLAASSYNSPLHF. The variable domain in full, completed from reference TRBV5-8 and TRBJ1-6, reads EAGVTQSPTHLIKTRGQQATLRCSPISGHTSVYWYQQALGLGLQFLLWYDEGEERNRGNFPPRFSGRQFPNYSSELNVNALELEDSALYLCASSLAASSYNSPLHFGNGTRLTVT.

J is TRBJ1-1 and V is TRBV5-1, with a tentative D call TRBD1 (5 bases). The CDR3 sequence is 13 residues long. Germline V gene lookup returns CDR1 SGHRS and CDR2 YFSETQ. V lost 5 bases, J lost 4 bases, and 12 bases lay in between. The CDR3 DNA is TGCGCCAGCAGGCCGACAGAGAGCACTGAAGCTTTCTTT. Its protein is CASRPTESTEAFF.

The rearrangement links TRBV5-1 to TRBJ2-5, with 8 bases fitting TRBD2. The CDR3 length is 16 residues. Germline CDR1 SGHRS, CDR2 YFSETQ. V lost 2 bases, J lost 2 bases, and 8 bases stayed unmatched. The CDR3: CASSFGRAPGQETQYF. The CDR3 nucleotides read TGCGCCAGCAGCTTCGGGAGGGCCCCGGGGCAAGAGACCCAGTACTTC.

This clonotype was counted a single time. At one boundary the junction diverges from the germline segment, which might be a read error. CDR3 nucleotide sequence: TGTGCCAGCAGCTTCGTGAGCAGCCAAGGGACCCAGTACTTC. Its protein is CASSFVSSQGTQYF. The chain carries TRBV7-2 and TRBJ2-5, with D unresolved. The CDR3 has 14 residues. Per the germline V gene, CDR1 is SGHTA and CDR2 is FQGNSA.

The V gene is TRBV7-2, the J gene TRBJ1-5; unclear D gene. The CDR3 runs 12 residues. Looked up from germline, CDR1 is SGHTA and CDR2 is FQGNSA. The V end was cut by 1 base, the J end by 9 bases, with 7 bases between. CDR3 protein: CASSLGLGPQHF. The CDR3 nucleotides read TGTGCCAGCAGCTTAGGTCTGGGGCCCCAGCATTTT.

This clonotype was observed a handful of times. The chain combines TRBV6-5 with TRBJ1-4; no clear D. This CDR3 has 16 amino acids. Trimming pared 1 base from V and 5 bases from J, leaving 14 bases between. From germline, CDR1 is MNHEY and CDR2 SVGAGI. The CDR3 sequence is CASSYLPQSWNEKLFF. As DNA, the CDR3 is TGTGCCAGCAGTTACTTGCCACAAAGTTGGAATGAAAAACTGTTTTTT.

The chain employs TRBV27 and TRBJ1-2; D is perhaps TRBD1 (5 bases). Looked up from germline, CDR1 is MNHEY and CDR2 is SMNVEV (reference sequence). The V and J ends lost 0 bases and 4 bases respectively, with 12 bases between them. The CDR3 spans 15 residues. The chain's CDR3 is CASSLSRQRPYGYTF. Written as DNA, the CDR3 is TGTGCCAGCAGTTTATCCAGACAGCGGCCCTATGGCTACACCTTC.

This clonotype was observed a handful of times. The chain recombines TRBV29-1 with TRBJ2-7; 7 bases map to TRBD1. The CDR3 covers 14 residues. Per the germline V gene, CDR1 is SQVTM and CDR2 is ANQGSEA. Trimming cost V 4 bases and J 0 bases; bases outside gene matches: 6. The CDR3 reads CSVAVRGSSYEQYF. CDR3 bases: TGCAGCGTTGCGGTCAGGGGGTCCTCCTACGAGCAGTACTTC.

This clonotype was observed a few times. The chain couples TRBV7-6 to TRBJ2-6, with 7 positions matching TRBD1. This CDR3 has 16 amino acids. From germline, CDR1 is SGHVS and CDR2 FNYEAQ. The trim removed 5 bases at V and 0 bases at J, leaving 4 bases unmatched. Here the CDR3 DNA reads TGTGCCAGCAGCCCAGACAGGGACTCTGGGGCCAACGTCCTGACTTTC. Protein: CASSPDRDSGANVLTF. Full variable domain (missing parts from reference TRBV7-6 and TRBJ2-6): GAGVSQSPRYKVTKRGQDVALRCDPISGHVSLYWYRQALGQGPEFLTYFNYEAQQDKSGLPNDRFSAERPEGSISTLTIQRTEQRDSAMYRCASSPDRDSGANVLTFGAGSRLTVL.

The chain employs TRBV7-8 and TRBJ2-7; D may be TRBD1 (6 bases). The CDR3 sequence is 14 residues long. V lost 1 base and J lost 4, with 11 bases in between. CDR1 is SGHVS and CDR2 is FQNEAQ in the germline V gene. For the CDR3, the DNA is TGTGCCAGCAGCTTAGATTTACAGGGTTACGAGCAGTACTTC. Amino acids: CASSLDLQGYEQYF. Full variable domain (missing parts from reference TRBV7-8 and TRBJ2-7): GAGVSQSPRYKVAKRGQDVALRCDPISGHVSLFWYQQALGQGPEFLTYFQNEAQLDKSGLPSDRFFAERPEGSVSTLKIQRTQQEDSAVYLCASSLDLQGYEQYFGPGTRLTVT.

This clonotype has only a few counts. The gene calls are TRBV3-1 and TRBJ2-5; D unclear. Deletions cut 0 bases from V and 3 bases from J, with 5 bases between. The CDR3 consists of 13 residues. Germline V gene sequence: CDR1 LGHDT, CDR2 YNNKEL (reference sequence). The CDR3 bases are TGTGCCAGCAGCCAAGATCGCGAAGAGACCCAGTACTTC. This encodes CASSQDREETQYF.

The chain couples TRBV3-1 to TRBJ1-1; TRBD1 might be the D (5 bases). Germline loops: CDR1 LGHDT, CDR2 YNNKEL (reference sequence). The CDR3 loop spans 15 amino acids. V dropped 0 bases and J dropped 5 bases, with 13 bases sitting between them. As DNA, the CDR3 is TGTGCCAGCAGCCAAGACCCGGGACCAGCAACTGAAGCTTTCTTT. This gives the protein CASSQDPGPATEAFF.

The chain links TRBV2 to TRBJ2-2; D is undetermined. Germline CDR1 and CDR2: SNHLY and FYNNEI. V lost 5 bases, J lost 0 bases, and 4 bases lay in between. The CDR3 length is 13 residues. Here the CDR3 reads CASSRPNTGELFF. The CDR3 DNA reads TGTGCCAGCAGTAGACCGAACACCGGGGAGCTGTTTTTT.

This chain joins TRBV24-1 and TRBJ2-1; 11 bases line up with TRBD1. With 4 bases clipped from V and 7 bases from J, the junction kept 11 bases outside the gene matches. The CDR3 contains 17 residues. Germline values: CDR1 KGHDR, CDR2 SFDVKD. CDR3 coding DNA: TGTGCCACCAGTGACCTAACCGGGACAGGGGGGGAAAATGAGCAGTTCTTC. It is translated as CATSDLTGTGGENEQFF.

The chain joins TRBV27 to TRBJ2-5, with 9 bases identical to TRBD1. Germline V gene lookup returns CDR1 MNHEY and CDR2 SMNVEV (reference sequence). Trimming cost V 4 bases and J 2 bases; bases outside gene matches: 5. This CDR3 has 15 residues. The CDR3 loop reads CASSSQGARQETQYF. The DNA of the CDR3 is TGTGCCAGCAGTTCACAGGGGGCCAGGCAAGAGACCCAGTACTTC.

This clonotype was seen at least ten times. The chain uses TRBV2 and TRBJ2-3; TRBD2 matches 12 bases. V shed 3 bases, J shed 1 base, and the junction held 5 bases outside the gene matches. The CDR3 is 17 residues long. CDR1 SNHLY and CDR2 FYNNEI come from the germline V gene. CDR3 residues: CASSETRTSGGTDTQYF. The CDR3 nucleotides are TGTGCCAGCAGTGAGACTAGGACTAGCGGGGGCACAGATACGCAGTATTTT.